Listed below are T cell receptor beta chains from one sample, sequenced in a study of shared T cell receptors in the human thymus. TCRdb's table, derived via immunoSEQ multiplex PCR, lists solely in-frame clones and lacks some. The profile shows 700,000 or so clones, 75% to 90% of them singletons. These sequences were also reported in another study, on human thymus T cells.

The sequencing sample was made of thymocytes. The receptor set was obtained from a girl in the first two years of life with a congenital heart defect. Both conserved end residues are part of each CDR3. The D gene is left open where the match is weak. For some rows the clone size is stated as once, few or many, or as a class when expanded; others skip it.

NA	TRBV5-1	NA	TRBJ1-3	TGCGCCAGCAGCTCGAGTACGCTAAGCATTAAGGGGGGAAACACCATATATTTT	CASSSSTLSIKGGNTIYF
NA	TRBV21-1	NA	TRBJ2-2	TGTGCCAGCAGCAAAGATTGGTCCTTTCGCCCCCCGGACTCCCGGGTCGCGAACACCGGGGAGCTGTTTTTT	CASSKDWSFRPPDSRVANTGELFF
NA	TRBV29-1	NA	TRBJ1-1	TGCAGCGCGGGGAGGGAGGACACTGAAGCTTTCTTT	CSAGREDTEAFF
NA	TRBV6-1	NA	TRBJ1-2	TGTGCCAGCAGGAACATCCGTGGTGTTGATGGCTACACCTTC	CASRNIRGVDGYTF
NA	TRBV6-1	NA	TRBJ1-5	TGTGCCAGCCGGACTGATCAGCCCCAGCATTTT	CASRTDQPQHF
TRBD2	TRBV5-4	NA	TRBJ2-5	TGTGCCAGCAGCCTCGGACTAGCGAGGGAAGAGACCCAGTACTTC	CASSLGLAREETQYF
NA	TRBV7-9	NA	TRBJ1-6	TGTGCCAGCAGTCGGATTGGACTTTTTAATTCACCCCTCCACTTT	CASSRIGLFNSPLHF
NA	TRBV6-6	NA	TRBJ2-4	TGTGCCAGCAGTGTTGACAGGAGACTAGCCAAAAACATTCAGTACTTC	CASSVDRRLAKNIQYF
NA	TRBV7-4	NA	TRBJ1-1	TGTGCCAGCAGCTTAGGGGGACACCTAGACACTGAAGCTTTCTTT	CASSLGGHLDTEAFF
NA	TRBV12-5	NA	TRBJ2-7	TGTGCTAGTGGTTCCAAGGCACGACAGAACCCCTACGAGCAGTACTTC	CASGSKARQNPYEQYF
TRBD2	TRBV5-4	NA	TRBJ2-3	TGTGCCAGCAGCCAACGTCCTAGCGGGGGATACGTGTGGACAGATACGCAGTATTTT	CASSQRPSGGYVWTDTQYF
NA	TRBV5-1	NA	TRBJ1-3	TGCGCCAGCAGCTCGTCCCTAGTCTCTGGAAACACCATATATTTT	CASSSSLVSGNTIYF
NA	TRBV15	NA	TRBJ1-5	TGTGCCACCAGCAGAGTAAGGCAGGGCAATCAGCCCCAGCATTTT	CATSRVRQGNQPQHF
NA	TRBV5-1	NA	TRBJ2-5	TGCGCCAGCAGCCCGGATCGGGGCCAGTACTTC	CASSPDRGQYF
TRBD1	TRBV7-9	NA	TRBJ2-7	TGTGCCAGCAGCCTAGAGACGACAGGGGAGAGGGTCTACGAGCAGTACTTC	CASSLETTGERVYEQYF
NA	TRBV5-1	NA	TRBJ1-5	TGCGCCAGCAGCCCGACGGGGGGGGCCGGACAGCCCCAGCATTTT	CASSPTGGAGQPQHF
TRBD2	TRBV28	NA	TRBJ2-5	TGTGCCAGCATATCGGGACTAGCGGGGGGGTACCAAGAGACCCAGTACTTC	CASISGLAGGYQETQYF
TRBD1	TRBV5-1	NA	TRBJ2-5	TGCGCCAGCAGCTTGGGGACAGGGCCAGGGGAGACCCAGTACTTC	CASSLGTGPGETQYF
NA	TRBV4-1	NA	TRBJ1-1	TGCGCCAGCAGCGGTGGACATGTGAACACTGAAGCTTTCTTT	CASSGGHVNTEAFF
TRBD2	TRBV12-5	few	TRBJ2-3	TGTGCTAGTGGTTTGGCAACCGCGAGGCGGGGGAGCACAGATACGCAGTATTTT	CASGLATARRGSTDTQYF
NA	TRBV19	NA	TRBJ1-6	TGTGCCAGTAGTATTCTAAATTCACCCCTCCACTTT	CASSILNSPLHF
NA	TRBV27	NA	TRBJ1-1	TGTGCCAGCGGGCCTACGGTGAACACTGAAGCTTTCTTT	CASGPTVNTEAFF
NA	TRBV5-5	NA	TRBJ1-4	TGTGCCAGCAGCTCTAGCGGAAAACTGTTTTTT	CASSSSGKLFF
NA	TRBV20-1	NA	TRBJ2-5	TGCAGTGCCAGAATCGGGGAGACCCAGTACTTC	CSARIGETQYF
NA	TRBV5-1	NA	TRBJ2-5	TGCGCCAGCCACAGGGCGCCAAAAGAGACCCAGTACTTC	CASHRAPKETQYF
NA	TRBV7-9	NA	TRBJ2-3	TGTGCCAGCAGCCAAGGTAGCCGAACTAGCACAGATACGCAGTATTTT	CASSQGSRTSTDTQYF
NA	TRBV14	NA	TRBJ1-2	TGTGCCAGCAGCCTAGGACTTTCCTATGGCTACACCTTC	CASSLGLSYGYTF
NA	TRBV27	NA	TRBJ2-3	TGTGCCAGCAGCCCCTCCCCCACAGGCCTTAGCACAGATACGCAGTATTTT	CASSPSPTGLSTDTQYF